Listed below are T cell receptor beta chains from one sample, sequenced in a study of cytomegalovirus exposure and HLA in healthy donors. The protocol was immunoSEQ multiplex PCR, while the TCRdb copy is restricted to in-frame clones and leaves out a portion. The sample carries under 100,000 clones, approximately 83% recorded once. Sequencing was carried out using PBMCs. The source of these receptors is a man aged 35-49 years in good health and CMV-seronegative. CDR3s include the opening cysteine and the closing phenylalanine or tryptophan. A D gene is named only where the DNA matches it firmly. Clone size, where shown, is once, few, many, or a class for clones that have expanded.

DNA: TGCGCCAGCAGCCAAGATAATCGCAGGCTCCAGGGGGTAGGCTCACCCCTCCACTTT; CDR3: CASSQDNRRLQGVGSPLHF; size: .; V: TRBV4-3; length: 19; D: TRBD1; J: TRBJ1-6
DNA: TGTGCCAGCAGCCGACGGGGTTCCTACGAGCAGTACTTC; CDR3: CASSRRGSYEQYF; size: .; V: TRBV7-2; length: 13; D: .; J: TRBJ2-7
DNA: TGTGCCAGCAGTGTACAGGGGGCCAATTCACCCCTCCACTTT; CDR3: CASSVQGANSPLHF; size: .; V: TRBV6-1; length: 14; D: TRBD1; J: TRBJ1-6
DNA: TGTGCCAGAAGCACCTACAGGGGCAAACCTAACTATGGCTACACCTTC; CDR3: CARSTYRGKPNYGYTF; size: few; V: TRBV5-3; length: 16; D: TRBD1; J: TRBJ1-2
DNA: TGTGCCAGCAGTTACTCGATATGGGAGAATGAGCAGTTCTTC; CDR3: CASSYSIWENEQFF; size: .; V: TRBV6-5; length: 14; D: .; J: TRBJ2-1
DNA: TGTGCCACCAGCAGCTACAGGGGCTACAATGAGCAGTTCTTC; CDR3: CATSSYRGYNEQFF; size: .; V: TRBV15; length: 14; D: TRBD1; J: TRBJ2-1
DNA: TGCGCCAGCAGCTTGGGGACGGCCCCTGGGGCTCGAAACACCATATATTTT; CDR3: CASSLGTAPGARNTIYF; size: .; V: TRBV5-1; length: 17; D: .; J: TRBJ1-3
DNA: TGTGCCAGCAGCGTAGTGGGGGGGCCGGGAAATGAGCAGTTCTTC; CDR3: CASSVVGGPGNEQFF; size: .; V: TRBV9; length: 15; D: .; J: TRBJ2-1
DNA: TGTGCCAGCGGCCTCCGACAGGGAAGGTACGAGCAGTACTTC; CDR3: CASGLRQGRYEQYF; size: .; V: TRBV28; length: 14; D: TRBD1; J: TRBJ2-7
DNA: TGTGCCAGCAGCCTTGGACAGGGGGTTAGTTATGGCTACACCTTC; CDR3: CASSLGQGVSYGYTF; size: .; V: TRBV5-4; length: 15; D: TRBD1; J: TRBJ1-2
DNA: TGCGCCAGCAGCCACGGGACCCAGGGGGAAAAACTGTTTTTT; CDR3: CASSHGTQGEKLFF; size: few; V: TRBV4-1; length: 14; D: .; J: TRBJ1-4
DNA: TGTGCCAGCAGCGTAGCTATGGGAGTGGAGCAGTACTTC; CDR3: CASSVAMGVEQYF; size: few; V: TRBV9; length: 13; D: .; J: TRBJ2-7
DNA: TGTGCCATCAGTGATTCCGGGGGTAATCAGCCCCAGCATTTT; CDR3: CAISDSGGNQPQHF; size: .; V: TRBV10-3; length: 14; D: .; J: TRBJ1-5
DNA: TGTGCCAGCAGCCGGCCAGGGCCGGGACAGAATTCACCCCTCCACTTT; CDR3: CASSRPGPGQNSPLHF; size: .; V: TRBV7-2; length: 16; D: TRBD1; J: TRBJ1-6
DNA: TGCAGCGTCCAAGACAGGGCTTATGAAAAACTGTTTTTT; CDR3: CSVQDRAYEKLFF; size: .; V: TRBV29-1; length: 13; D: TRBD1; J: TRBJ1-4
DNA: TGTGCCAGCAGTTACTTAGACGGGGGAGGGACTGAAGCTTTCTTT; CDR3: CASSYLDGGGTEAFF; size: few; V: TRBV6-5; length: 15; D: .; J: TRBJ1-1
DNA: TGCAGCGTTGAGGATCCGGGTGAAGCTTTCTTT; CDR3: CSVEDPGEAFF; size: few; V: TRBV29-1; length: 11; D: .; J: TRBJ1-1
DNA: TGCGCCAGCAGTGAAGAGGTGGTATATGAGCAGTTCTTC; CDR3: CASSEEVVYEQFF; size: .; V: TRBV10-1; length: 13; D: .; J: TRBJ2-1
DNA: TGTGCCAGCAGCTTGACAGGCGGACCCCAGCATTTT; CDR3: CASSLTGGPQHF; size: .; V: TRBV5-4; length: 12; D: .; J: TRBJ1-5
DNA: TGTGCCAGCTCCCCTCGGCGGACTCTCTACGAGCAGTACTTC; CDR3: CASSPRRTLYEQYF; size: few; V: TRBV11-2; length: 14; D: .; J: TRBJ2-7
DNA: TGTGCCAGTACCCAGCGGGGGGGTGAGACCCAGTACTTC; CDR3: CASTQRGGETQYF; size: .; V: TRBV19; length: 13; D: TRBD2; J: TRBJ2-5
DNA: TGTGCCAGCTCAACTACAGGGGTTTCACCCCTCCACTTT; CDR3: CASSTTGVSPLHF; size: .; V: TRBV18; length: 13; D: TRBD1; J: TRBJ1-6
DNA: TGCGCCAGCAGCTTGGGACACAATCAGCCCCAGCATTTT; CDR3: CASSLGHNQPQHF; size: .; V: TRBV5-1; length: 13; D: .; J: TRBJ1-5
DNA: TGTGCCAGCAGCCTCTCTAGGCCGGAGTACTATGGCTACACCTTC; CDR3: CASSLSRPEYYGYTF; size: once; V: TRBV11-2; length: 15; D: .; J: TRBJ1-2
DNA: TGTGCCAGCAGCTTAGGGCAGGGGAACGGGCTAGGACAGCCCCAGCATTTT; CDR3: CASSLGQGNGLGQPQHF; size: .; V: TRBV7-8; length: 17; D: .; J: TRBJ1-5
DNA: TGTGCCAGCAGTTCCGACAGGGGGCGCTTTGGGGCCAACGTCCTGACTTTC; CDR3: CASSSDRGRFGANVLTF; size: .; V: TRBV25-1; length: 17; D: TRBD1; J: TRBJ2-6
DNA: TGTGCCAGCAGCTCTTATGGACAGGGGGCAAGCAATCAGCCCCAGCATTTT; CDR3: CASSSYGQGASNQPQHF; size: few; V: TRBV5-4; length: 17; D: TRBD1; J: TRBJ1-5
DNA: TGTGCCAGTAGTATGGTGGACAGGGAAATTGCTGAAGCTTCCTTT; CDR3: CASSMVDREIAEASF; size: .; V: TRBV19; length: 15; D: TRBD1; J: TRBJ1-1
DNA: TGTGCCAGCAGTTACTCGACGAGCGGGGGGGCCAGTGAGCAGTTCTTC; CDR3: CASSYSTSGGASEQFF; size: .; V: TRBV6-6; length: 16; D: TRBD2; J: TRBJ2-1
DNA: TGCGCCAGCAGCTTGGTCAGGACAGGGATTACCGGGGAGCTGTTTTTT; CDR3: CASSLVRTGITGELFF; size: few; V: TRBV5-1; length: 16; D: TRBD1; J: TRBJ2-2
DNA: TGTGCCAGCAGCGTAGACACTTGGGCAGGGGTTAACTATGGCTACACCTTC; CDR3: CASSVDTWAGVNYGYTF; size: .; V: TRBV9; length: 17; D: .; J: TRBJ1-2
DNA: TGCGCCAGCAGCCCAGGACTAGCGGGGTTTCCCGGGGAGCTGTTTTTT; CDR3: CASSPGLAGFPGELFF; size: few; V: TRBV4-1; length: 16; D: TRBD2; J: TRBJ2-2
DNA: TGTGCCAGCAGTGCCCTCCGGCGGGGGGCCATGGAGACCCAGTACTTC; CDR3: CASSALRRGAMETQYF; size: few; V: TRBV27; length: 16; D: TRBD2; J: TRBJ2-5
DNA: TGTGCCAGCACCCCCACCGGGACAGCCCTTCATGGCTACACCTTC; CDR3: CASTPTGTALHGYTF; size: once; V: TRBV28; length: 15; D: TRBD1; J: TRBJ1-2
DNA: TGCGCCAGCTCGACAGGGGGCGCGTACACCGGGGAGCTGTTTTTT; CDR3: CASSTGGAYTGELFF; size: .; V: TRBV5-1; length: 15; D: TRBD1; J: TRBJ2-2
DNA: TGTGCCAGCAGTGACTCGTCCAGGGGGTCCTACAATGAGCAGTTCTTC; CDR3: CASSDSSRGSYNEQFF; size: few; V: TRBV6-4; length: 16; D: TRBD1; J: TRBJ2-1
DNA: TGCGCCAGCAGCCAGGATACAGGGGCCTTGTACAATGAGCAGTTCTTC; CDR3: CASSQDTGALYNEQFF; size: .; V: TRBV4-3; length: 16; D: TRBD1; J: TRBJ2-1